These T cell receptor beta chains were read from a single sample in a study of blood T cell repertoires in COVID-19. Using immunoSEQ multiplex PCR, the repertoire was profiled, and TCRdb retains in-frame clones only, with some absent. The table records 80,000 to 95,000 clones, 70% to 85% of them present only once. The sequenced sample consisted of peripheral blood. The origin of the receptors is a human donor in a cohort sampled during active COVID-19. CDR3s include the opening cysteine and the closing phenylalanine or tryptophan. The order of the fields is clone size, V gene, J gene, D gene, CDR3 DNA, CDR3 protein. A D gene is named only where the DNA matches it firmly. A row's size may be missing; if present it is once, few, many or a size class.

NA	TRBV29-1	TRBJ2-1	TRBD1	TGCAGCGCTGAGACCCTACAGGGGAGCTCCTACAATGAGCAGTTCTTC	CSAETLQGSSYNEQFF
NA	TRBV7-9	TRBJ2-1	NA	TGTGCCAGCAGCTCCCCTGCGGGCTCCTACAATGAGCAGTTCTTC	CASSSPAGSYNEQFF
NA	TRBV19	TRBJ2-2	NA	TGTGCCAGTAGTATTCAGTCGAGGCGGAGGACCGGGGAGCTGTTTTTT	CASSIQSRRRTGELFF
NA	TRBV5-1	TRBJ2-1	TRBD1	TGCGCCAGCAGCCGGGACAGGGGCCCTGAGCAGTTCTTC	CASSRDRGPEQFF
NA	TRBV19	TRBJ2-7	TRBD1	TGTGCCAGTACTACCCCCGGGACAGGGGTCGCCGAGCAGTACTTC	CASTTPGTGVAEQYF
few	TRBV5-1	TRBJ2-1	NA	TGCGCCAGCAGCCCGGAAGGCCCGCCGGGAAACCCTTACAATGAGCAGTTCTTC	CASSPEGPPGNPYNEQFF
NA	TRBV11-2	TRBJ2-7	TRBD2	TGTGCCAGCAGCCCCACGGGAGGCGTCATCGAGCAGTACTTC	CASSPTGGVIEQYF
NA	TRBV27	TRBJ2-7	NA	TGTGCCAGCAGTTTATACCCCCCCGACAGCCGAAAGCAGTACTTC	CASSLYPPDSRKQYF
NA	TRBV30	TRBJ2-1	NA	TGTGCCTGGAGTCAAACGCTAGGGGCTGGCGAGCAGTTCTTC	CAWSQTLGAGEQFF
NA	TRBV25-1	TRBJ1-1	NA	TGTGCCAGCAGTGACCTAAACAGGATGAACACTGAAGCTTTCTTT	CASSDLNRMNTEAFF
NA	TRBV7-2	TRBJ2-2	TRBD1	TGTGCCAGCAGCTTGGCCCAGGGGGTGGCCGGGGAGCTGTTTTTT	CASSLAQGVAGELFF
NA	TRBV6-2/TRBV6-3	TRBJ1-2	TRBD1	TGTGCCAGCAGTCTTCAGGGGGGCTATGGCTACACCTTC	CASSLQGGYGYTF
NA	TRBV28	TRBJ2-2	TRBD1	TGTGCCAGCAGATCGGCAGGGGGATTGATCACCGGGGAGCTGTTTTTT	CASRSAGGLITGELFF
NA	TRBV7-8	TRBJ2-3	NA	TGTGCCAGCAGCTTACTACAGGTACTAAGCACAGATACGCAGTATTTT	CASSLLQVLSTDTQYF
NA	TRBV5-1	TRBJ2-3	NA	TGCGCCAGCAGCTTGGAGGCCGCCGAGGGTACGCAGTATTTT	CASSLEAAEGTQYF
NA	TRBV11-3	TRBJ2-1	TRBD1	TGTGCCAGCAGCTCGCTGGGGGGACAGGGACACAATGAGCAGTTCTTC	CASSSLGGQGHNEQFF
NA	TRBV18	TRBJ2-7	TRBD1	TGTGCCAGCTCACCGGCAGGGGGTAACTACGAGCAGTACTTC	CASSPAGGNYEQYF
NA	TRBV5-1	TRBJ2-7	NA	TGCGCCAGCAGCTTGGCTACAGCAAGCTACGAGCAGTACTTC	CASSLATASYEQYF
NA	TRBV4-1	TRBJ2-1	TRBD1	TGCGCCAGCAGCCAAGGGTCTACAGGGGGTTACGAGCAGTTCTTC	CASSQGSTGGYEQFF
NA	TRBV7-2	TRBJ1-6	TRBD1	TGTGCCAGCAGCTCCAGACAGGGTTCCAATTCACCCCTCCACTTT	CASSSRQGSNSPLHF
NA	TRBV7-8	TRBJ2-3	TRBD2	TGTGCCAGCAGCTTAAGGTCTAGCGGGGGGGCAAGAGATACGCAGTATTTT	CASSLRSSGGARDTQYF
NA	TRBV13	TRBJ1-1	TRBD1	TGTGCCAGCGATCACAGGGGGCAGAACACTGAAGCTTTCTTT	CASDHRGQNTEAFF
NA	TRBV12-5	TRBJ2-1	NA	TGTGCTAGTGGTCCGAACAACGATGAGCAGTTCTTC	CASGPNNDEQFF
NA	TRBV5-1	TRBJ1-1	TRBD1	TGCGCCAGCAGCTTGGGAGCTTTTAACCCCAGGGGGAGATTATCTGAAGCTTTCTTT	CASSLGAFNPRGRLSEAFF
once	TRBV11-2	TRBJ2-2	TRBD2	TGTGCCAGCAGAATGACGGGGGGTGGCACCGGGGAGCTGTTTTTT	CASRMTGGGTGELFF
NA	TRBV5-4	TRBJ2-3	NA	TGTGCCAGCAGCCAGGACAGTGCCACAGATACGCAGTATTTT	CASSQDSATDTQYF
NA	TRBV5-1	TRBJ2-2	TRBD1	TGCGCCAGCAGCTTCTTACAGGGGGCAGGGGAGCTGTTTTTT	CASSFLQGAGELFF
once	TRBV7-8	TRBJ2-7	NA	TGTGCCAGCAGCTCCCTCTCCTACGAGCAGTACTTC	CASSSLSYEQYF
NA	TRBV4-1	TRBJ1-1	NA	TGCGCCAGCAGAGGGCAGGGAGGCACTGAAGCTTTCTTT	CASRGQGGTEAFF
NA	TRBV9	TRBJ2-5	NA	TGTGCCAGCAGCCCCGGACAGGAGGGAGAGACCCAGTACTTC	CASSPGQEGETQYF
NA	TRBV15	TRBJ2-2	TRBD2	TGTGCCACCACCGACCGAGAGCGGGGGGACGGGGAGCTGTTTTTT	CATTDRERGDGELFF
NA	TRBV6-5	TRBJ2-1	TRBD1	TGTGCCAGCAGTCTGACAGGGAATTCTAGGAATGAGCAGTTCTTC	CASSLTGNSRNEQFF
few	TRBV4-3	TRBJ1-6	TRBD1	TGCGCCAGCAGCCAAGGACAGGGGCAATCCTATAATTCACCCCTCCACTTT	CASSQGQGQSYNSPLHF
NA	TRBV19	TRBJ1-2	NA	TGTGCCAGTAGTATCGTTGGGGCTTCCCCAGGAGGCTACACCTTC	CASSIVGASPGGYTF
NA	TRBV28	TRBJ2-2	NA	TGTGCCAGCAGTCCCGCGGGGCGGCCCACCGGGGAGCTGTTTTTT	CASSPAGRPTGELFF
NA	TRBV6-5	TRBJ2-1	TRBD2	TGTGCCAGCAGTAGTGGGAGCGGGGGTTACAATGAGCAGTTCTTC	CASSSGSGGYNEQFF
NA	TRBV5-1	TRBJ1-4	NA	TGCGCCAGCTGCTTGGCGGGTAACGAGGGAGAAAAACTGTTTTTT	CASCLAGNEGEKLFF
NA	TRBV27	TRBJ1-2	NA	TGTGCCAGCAGTTTATCCGGTTCCTATGGCTACACCTTC	CASSLSGSYGYTF
NA	TRBV3-1/TRBV3-2	TRBJ2-5	NA	TGTGCCAGCAGCCAAGGGTCTGGTGCGGGTACCCAGTACTTC	CASSQGSGAGTQYF
NA	TRBV9	TRBJ2-7	TRBD1	TGTGCCAGCAGCGCATCGATTGGGACAGGCGATTACCCCTACGAGCAGTACTTC	CASSASIGTGDYPYEQYF
NA	TRBV3-1/TRBV3-2	TRBJ1-4	NA	TGTGCCAGCAGCCCACTCGGGTCTAATGAAAAACTGTTTTTT	CASSPLGSNEKLFF
NA	TRBV15	TRBJ2-1	NA	TGTGCCACCAGCAGAGGGGGAACGATACAGGGTGGAAGCTACAATGAGCAGTTCTTC	CATSRGGTIQGGSYNEQFF
NA	TRBV4-3	TRBJ2-7	NA	TGCGCCAGCAGCCTTACAGGGAACGAGCAGTACTTC	CASSLTGNEQYF
once	TRBV6-5	TRBJ1-5	TRBD1	TGTGCCAGCAGTTACCTGTCAGGGGGCAAGCCCCAGCATTTT	CASSYLSGGKPQHF
NA	TRBV5-1	TRBJ2-7	TRBD1	TGCGCCAGCAGCTCCTCCGGGACAGGGAGATACGAGCAGTACTTC	CASSSSGTGRYEQYF
NA	TRBV3-1/TRBV3-2	TRBJ2-1	NA	TGTGCCAGCAGCCGGGGGGGCGGGGACGCTTACAATGAGCAGTTCTTC	CASSRGGGDAYNEQFF
NA	TRBV3-1/TRBV3-2	TRBJ2-7	NA	TGTGCCAGCAGCCAAGGCCGACAGAGCTCCTACGAGCAGTACTTC	CASSQGRQSSYEQYF